The 27 T cell receptor beta chains below come from one sample, sequenced in a study of regulatory T cells in long-lasting Graves disease. With iRepertoire HTBI primers and Arm-PCR of CDR3 regions, TCR beta libraries were built. TCRdb reprocessed the multiplex PCR reads with MiXCR, giving one entry per CDR3 protein. Here the sample spans 200,000 to 250,000 distinct CDR3 sequences, less than 20% being singletons. Documented time point: newly diagnosed GD, antithyroid drugs for less than 3 months. RNA extracted from PBMCs served as the sequencing template. This sample also belongs to another study, concerning T cells in Graves' hyperthyroidism and ophthalmopathy.

This sample comprised peripheral blood mononuclear cells (PBMCs), obtained at new diagnosis, from a patient treated with antithyroid drugs. These receptors all stem from a woman in her 30s with Graves disease.

The gene calls are TRBV11-2 and TRBJ2-5; 10 bases are a match to TRBD2. The CDR3 spans 15 residues. The germline V gene encodes CDR1 SGHAT and CDR2 FQNNGV. Trimming took 5 bases from V and 2 from J; bases not matched to a gene: 5. Here the CDR3 reads CASSPTSGPQETQYF. In DNA, the CDR3 is TGTGCCAGCAGCCCGACTAGCGGGCCTCAAGAGACCCAGTACTTC.

Many counts were recorded for this clonotype. V is TRBV19 and J is TRBJ1-2, with TRBD1 identical over 9 bases. The trim removed 7 bases at V and 7 bases at J, leaving 7 bases unmatched. This CDR3 has 13 residues. The germline V gene has CDR1 LNHDA and CDR2 SQIVND (reference sequence). The CDR3 DNA is TGTGCCAGTAACCCGGGACAGGGTCTTGGCTACACCTTC. Its protein is CASNPGQGLGYTF.

The gene calls are TRBV3-1 and TRBJ2-2; 8 nucleotides line up with TRBD2. Looked up from germline, CDR1 is LGHDT and CDR2 is YNNKEL (reference sequence). The CDR3 has 15 residues. The V and J ends lost 1 base and 7 bases, in that order; junction bases with no gene match: 5. The CDR3 DNA sequence: TGTGCCAGCAGCCAAGGCGGACTAGCTGGCGGGGAGCTGTTTTTT. It codes for CASSQGGLAGGELFF.

The sample holds many counts of this clonotype. The chain couples TRBV28 to TRBJ2-7; possibly TRBD1 for D (5 bases). The CDR3 contains 16 residues. The V end was cut by 1 base, the J end by 7 bases, with 20 bases between. CDR1 and CDR2 from the germline V gene are MDHEN and SYDVKM. The CDR3 region is CASSLSLGQGDREQYF. DNA of the CDR3: TGTGCCAGCAGTTTATCTCTGGGCCAGGGTGATCGGGAGCAGTACTTC.

This clonotype was counted a few times. The rearrangement uses TRBV20-1 and TRBJ2-1, with D perhaps matching TRBD1 (5 bases). Germline CDR1 is DFQATT and CDR2 is SNEGSKA (reference sequence). The CDR3 length is 15 residues. Trimming took 0 bases from V and 4 from J, leaving 13 bases between them. The CDR3 sequence: CSAREVAGNYNEQFF. The CDR3 region has the DNA TGCAGTGCTAGAGAGGTTGCAGGGAATTACAATGAGCAGTTCTTC.

This clonotype was detected ten times or more. The V call is TRBV7-9, the J call TRBJ2-3; D perhaps matches TRBD1 (5 bases). Trimming cost V 5 bases and J 0 bases, with 6 bases left between them. This CDR3 contains 13 residues. Looked up from germline, CDR1 is SEHNR and CDR2 is FQNEAQ (reference sequence). CDR3 protein: CASSPGSTDTQYF. DNA of the CDR3: TGTGCCAGCAGCCCAGGGAGCACAGATACGCAGTATTTT.

This clonotype has ten or more counts. This chain uses TRBV6-2 or TRBV6-3 with TRBJ1-5, with 8 bases fitting TRBD1. The J segment lost 1 base and the V segment lost 5 bases, leaving 13 bases of the junction unmatched. The CDR3 is 18 residues long. Germline V gives CDR1 MNHEY, CDR2 SVGEGT. The CDR3 is CASSGPDRGRWSNQPQHF. CDR3 DNA sequence: TGTGCCAGCAGTGGCCCTGACAGGGGACGGTGGAGCAATCAGCCCCAGCATTTT.

This clonotype appeared many times. The chain links TRBV10-3 to TRBJ2-7; D perhaps matches TRBD1 (5 bases). The germline V gene encodes CDR1 ENHRY and CDR2 SYGVKD. This CDR3 spans 13 amino acids. V lost 0 bases and J 9 bases, leaving 12 bases between the germline ends. The CDR3 bases are TGTGCCATCAGTGAGTCGATTCCTCAGGGGCAGTACTTC. Translating it yields CAISESIPQGQYF.

This clonotype showed up many times. The chain recombines TRBV5-1 with TRBJ2-1; 8 nucleotides agree with TRBD2. The J segment lost 9 bases and the V segment lost 0 bases, leaving 5 bases of the junction unmatched. CDR1 is SGHRS, CDR2 YFSETQ, per germline. This CDR3 is built from 14 residues. The CDR3: CASSLGSGMGEQFF. CDR3 sequence (DNA): TGCGCCAGCAGCTTGGGTAGCGGGATGGGTGAGCAGTTCTTC.

At least ten counts were recorded for this clonotype. An end of the junction does not agree with germline; a read error may underlie this. The rearrangement links TRBV7-7 to TRBJ2-1; TRBD1 matches 7 bases. The CDR3 is made up of 17 amino acids. The V gene's germline CDR1 is SSHAT and CDR2 FNYEAQ (reference sequence). Written as DNA, the CDR3 is TGTGCTAGCAGCAAGGGGATGGCAGGGGGCTCCTACAATGAGCAGTTCTTC. As protein: CASSKGMAGGSYNEQFF.

The chain has TRBV5-1 and TRBJ2-5, with TRBD2 matching over 7 bases. The trim removed 1 base at V and 5 bases at J, leaving 5 bases unmatched. Germline V gene lookup returns CDR1 SGHRS and CDR2 YFSETQ. This CDR3 comprises 14 residues. This chain's CDR3 is CASSLSAGVETQYF. The DNA of the CDR3 is TGCGCCAGCAGCTTGTCTGCGGGAGTTGAGACCCAGTACTTC.

This clonotype was recorded many times. The chain is built from TRBV2 and TRBJ2-3, with D possibly being TRBD2 (6 bases). The CDR3 length is 14 residues. With 8 bases removed from V and 1 base from J, the gap between germline ends came to 13 bases. The germline CDR1 and CDR2 sequences are SNHLY and FYNNEI. The CDR3 region is CASGAEGRTDTQYF. DNA of the CDR3: TGTGCCAGCGGGGCGGAGGGTCGCACAGATACGCAGTATTTT.

This clonotype came up a few times. This chain links TRBV11-3 with TRBJ1-4; D possibly corresponds to TRBD1 (6 bases). V lost 5 bases and J lost 1, with 17 bases in between. The germline V gene has CDR1 SGHNT and CDR2 YENEEA. The CDR3 runs 17 residues. This CDR3 reads CASSAWGGPETNEKLFF. CDR3 DNA: TGTGCCAGCAGCGCCTGGGGGGGGCCCGAAACTAATGAAAAACTGTTTTTT.

This clonotype was seen ten or more times. This chain uses TRBV2 with TRBJ2-3; D is undetermined. Germline assignment: CDR1 SNHLY and CDR2 FYNNEI. The CDR3 runs to 14 residues. Deletions cut 10 bases from V and 0 bases from J, with 14 bases between. The CDR3 reads CATLLAPSTDTQYF. CDR3 nucleotides: TGTGCCACCCTACTTGCTCCTAGCACAGATACGCAGTATTTT.

This clonotype was found many times. This chain uses TRBV20-1 with TRBJ2-7; perhaps TRBD2 as D (5 bases). Trimming removed 3 bases at V and 0 bases at J, with 15 bases between. The germline V gene has CDR1 DFQATT and CDR2 SNEGSKA (reference sequence). The CDR3 extends over 15 amino acids. The CDR3 DNA follows: TGCAGTGCTAGTGAGGATTGGAGGACCTCCTACGAGCAGTACTTC. Its translation: CSASEDWRTSYEQYF.

This clonotype was seen ten or more times. V and J are TRBV3-1 and TRBJ2-1, with D maybe TRBD2 (5 bases). Germline V CDR1 and CDR2: LGHDT, YNNKEL (reference sequence). The V gene lost 2 bases and the J gene lost 12 bases, with 14 bases spanning the gap. This CDR3 is built from 13 residues. CDR3 residues: CASSQLVDTRQFF. CDR3 bases: TGTGCCAGCAGCCAATTAGTAGATACTAGGCAGTTCTTC.

This clonotype was observed at least ten times. The gene calls are TRBV27 and TRBJ2-4; 8 bases fit TRBD1. V was clipped by 7 bases and J by 1 base; unmatched bases: 12. The germline V gene encodes CDR1 MNHEY and CDR2 SMNVEV (reference sequence). CDR3 length equals 17 residues. The CDR3 region has the DNA TGTGCCAGCAAACTCCTCGGGCAGGGGGCGGCCAAAAACATTCAGTACTTC. Translating it yields CASKLLGQGAAKNIQYF.

This clonotype was observed at least ten times. The chain recombines TRBV6-1 with TRBJ1-1, with D perhaps TRBD1 (6 bases). The CDR3 contains 15 residues. Germline assignment: CDR1 MNHNS and CDR2 SASEGT. Deletions cut 5 bases from V and 4 bases from J, with 17 bases between. This CDR3 reads CASSNGGGGGTEAFF. The CDR3, as DNA: TGTGCCAGCAGTAACGGCGGGGGCGGGGGCACTGAAGCTTTCTTT.

In its sample, this clonotype was seen many times. The chain uses TRBV5-6 and TRBJ2-4; D unclear. The CDR3 covers 15 residues. CDR1 is SGHDT and CDR2 is YYEEEE in the germline V gene. V gave up 2 bases and J gave up 7 bases, with 16 bases separating them. The CDR3 here is CASSFRAIGPNIQYF. CDR3 in DNA: TGTGCCAGCAGCTTTAGGGCCATTGGACCTAACATTCAGTACTTC.

This clonotype came up many times. This chain joins TRBV19 and TRBJ1-1; D unclear. V was clipped by 7 bases and J by 3 bases, with 15 bases between them. The CDR3 extends over 14 amino acids. Looked up from germline, CDR1 is LNHDA and CDR2 is SQIVND (reference sequence). The CDR3 reads CASNLDGRDTEAFF. DNA of the CDR3: TGTGCCAGTAACCTTGACGGGCGGGACACTGAAGCTTTCTTT. Together with reference TRBV19 and TRBJ1-1, the CDR3 gives the full variable domain: DGGITQSPKYLFRKEGQNVTLSCEQNLNHDAMYWYRQDPGQGLRLIYYSQIVNDFQKGDIAEGYSVSREKKESFPLTVTSAQKNPTAFYLCASNLDGRDTEAFFGQGTRLTVV.

Ten or more counts support this clonotype. This chain uses TRBV18 with TRBJ2-3; possibly TRBD2 for D (6 bases). V was shortened by 0 bases and J by 1 base, with 8 bases between the two germline ends. The CDR3 has 15 residues. The V gene's germline CDR1 is KGHSH and CDR2 LQKENI. Here the CDR3 DNA reads TGTGCCAGCTCACCACCGGGCGGGGGCACAGATACGCAGTATTTT. Translation gives CASSPPGGGTDTQYF.

This clonotype was found many times. V gene TRBV7-8 combines with J gene TRBJ1-1; 7 nucleotides align to TRBD1. V was pared by 0 bases and J by 2 bases, with 6 bases of the junction left unmatched. Per germline, CDR1 SGHVS and CDR2 FQNEAQ. There are 16 residues in the CDR3. CDR3 residues: CASSLAGRGINTEAFF. The CDR3 DNA is TGTGCCAGCAGCTTAGCAGGCAGGGGGATAAACACTGAAGCTTTCTTT. Using reference TRBV7-8 and TRBJ1-1 for the parts outside the CDR3, the full variable domain is GAGVSQSPRYKVAKRGQDVALRCDPISGHVSLFWYQQALGQGPEFLTYFQNEAQLDKSGLPSDRFFAERPEGSVSTLKIQRTQQEDSAVYLCASSLAGRGINTEAFFGQGTRLTVV.

This clonotype appeared many times. CDR3 coding DNA: TGTGCCAGCAGTTTTGTTAGCACAGATACGCAGTATTTT. Encoded protein: CASSFVSTDTQYF. This chain connects TRBV28 to TRBJ2-3; D is unclear. V gave up 3 bases and J gave up 0 bases, with 4 bases separating them. The CDR3 loop spans 13 amino acids. Germline V gives CDR1 MDHEN, CDR2 SYDVKM.

Ten or more counts support this clonotype. This chain uses TRBV20-1 with TRBJ1-6; D uncertain. The CDR3 sequence is 15 residues long. V dropped 5 bases and J dropped 7 bases, with 18 bases sitting between them. Germline V gene data show CDR1 as DFQATT and CDR2 as SNEGSKA (reference sequence). The CDR3 DNA reads TGCAGTGCTCCCTCACGCGGACGGCTGAATTCACCCCTCCACTTT. This sequence encodes CSAPSRGRLNSPLHF.

This clonotype was detected ten times or more. CDR3 DNA: TGTGCCAGCAGTTACGGACAGGGGTGGAAAAAACTGTTTTTT. Translation gives CASSYGQGWKKLFF. The rearrangement joins TRBV6-9 to TRBJ1-4; 9 bases are shared with TRBD1. Losses at the gene ends were 3 bases for V and 9 bases for J; bases not matched to a gene: 5. The CDR3 loop spans 14 amino acids. In germline, CDR1 is MNHGY, CDR2 SVAAGI.

This clonotype was observed many times. J is TRBJ2-1 and V is TRBV5-1, with D possibly called TRBD1 or TRBD2 (5 bases each). From germline, CDR1 is SGHRS and CDR2 YFSETQ. V lost 6 bases and J lost 3, with 13 bases in between. This CDR3 spans 14 amino acids. The DNA of the CDR3 is TGCGCCAGCACCTATCGGGACCTCTACAATGAGCAGTTCTTC. The encoded protein is CASTYRDLYNEQFF.

This clonotype was counted many times. This sequence joins TRBV25-1 and TRBJ1-2, with no clear D. V lost 6 bases and J lost 2, with 13 bases in between. CDR3 length: 14 amino acids. Germline V lookup: CDR1 MGHDK, CDR2 SYGVNS. The CDR3 is CASRTPSHNYGYTF. The CDR3 bases are TGTGCCAGCAGGACCCCGTCCCACAACTATGGCTACACCTTC.